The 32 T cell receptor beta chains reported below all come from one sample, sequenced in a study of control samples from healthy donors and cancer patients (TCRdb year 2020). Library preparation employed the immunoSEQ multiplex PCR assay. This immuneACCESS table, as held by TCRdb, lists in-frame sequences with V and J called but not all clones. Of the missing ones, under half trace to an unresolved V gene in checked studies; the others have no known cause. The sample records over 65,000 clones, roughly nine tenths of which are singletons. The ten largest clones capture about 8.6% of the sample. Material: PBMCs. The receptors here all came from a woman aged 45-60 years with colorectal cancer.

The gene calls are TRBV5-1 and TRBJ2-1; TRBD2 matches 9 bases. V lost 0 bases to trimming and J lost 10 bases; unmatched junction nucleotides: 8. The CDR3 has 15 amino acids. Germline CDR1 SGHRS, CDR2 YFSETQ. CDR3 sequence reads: CASSLGLAETGEQFF. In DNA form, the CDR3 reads TGCGCCAGCAGCTTGGGACTAGCGGAGACAGGGGAGCAGTTCTTC.

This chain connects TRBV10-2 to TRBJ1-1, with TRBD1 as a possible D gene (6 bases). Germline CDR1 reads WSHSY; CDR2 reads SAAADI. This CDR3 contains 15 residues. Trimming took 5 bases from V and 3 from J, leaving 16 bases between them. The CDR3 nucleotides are TGCGCCAGCAGTCCCCCCCCCAGGGGCGACACTGAAGCTTTCTTT. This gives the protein CASSPPPRGDTEAFF.

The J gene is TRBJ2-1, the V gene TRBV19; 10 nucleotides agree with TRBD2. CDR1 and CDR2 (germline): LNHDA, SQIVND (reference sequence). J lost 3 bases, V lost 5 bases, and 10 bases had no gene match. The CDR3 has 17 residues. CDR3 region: CASSWDLAGGRYNEQFF. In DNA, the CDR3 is TGTGCCAGTAGTTGGGATTTAGCGGGGGGCCGCTACAATGAGCAGTTCTTC. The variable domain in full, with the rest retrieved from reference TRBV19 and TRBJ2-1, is DGGITQSPKYLFRKEGQNVTLSCEQNLNHDAMYWYRQDPGQGLRLIYYSQIVNDFQKGDIAEGYSVSREKKESFPLTVTSAQKNPTAFYLCASSWDLAGGRYNEQFFGPGTRLTVL.

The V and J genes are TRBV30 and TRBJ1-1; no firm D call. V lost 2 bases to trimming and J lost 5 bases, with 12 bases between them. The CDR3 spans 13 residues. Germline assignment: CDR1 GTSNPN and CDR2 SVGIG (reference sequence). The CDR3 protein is CAWSRMVRTEAFF. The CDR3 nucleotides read TGTGCCTGGAGTCGGATGGTCCGTACTGAAGCTTTCTTT. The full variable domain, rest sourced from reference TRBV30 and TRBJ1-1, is SQTIHQWPATLVQPVGSPLSLECTVEGTSNPNLYWYRQAAGRGLQLLFYSVGIGQISSEVPQNLSASRPQDRQFILSSKKLLLSDSGFYLCAWSRMVRTEAFFGQGTRLTVV.

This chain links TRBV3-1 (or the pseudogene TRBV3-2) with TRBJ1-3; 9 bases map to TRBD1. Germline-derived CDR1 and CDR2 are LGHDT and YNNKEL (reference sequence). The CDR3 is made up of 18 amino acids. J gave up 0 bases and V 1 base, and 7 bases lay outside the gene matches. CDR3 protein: CASSQVGQGPGSGNTIYF. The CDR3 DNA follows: TGTGCCAGCAGCCAAGTGGGACAGGGCCCTGGCTCTGGAAACACCATATATTTT.

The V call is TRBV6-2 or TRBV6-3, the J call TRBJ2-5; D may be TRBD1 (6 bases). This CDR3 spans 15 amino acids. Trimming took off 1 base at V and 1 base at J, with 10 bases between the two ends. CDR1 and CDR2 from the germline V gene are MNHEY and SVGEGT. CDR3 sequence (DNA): TGTGCCAGCAGTTACTATACGACAGGCCAAGAGACCCAGTACTTC. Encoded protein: CASSYYTTGQETQYF.

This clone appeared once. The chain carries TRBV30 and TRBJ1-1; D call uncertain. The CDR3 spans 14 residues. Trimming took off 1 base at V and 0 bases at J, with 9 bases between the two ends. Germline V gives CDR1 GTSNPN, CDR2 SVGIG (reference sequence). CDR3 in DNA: TGTGCCTGGAGTGCCGTACACATGAACACTGAAGCTTTCTTT. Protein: CAWSAVHMNTEAFF.

The DNA for the CDR3 is TGTGCCAGCAGCTCCTATACCACCAGGGGTGACTATGGCTACACCTTC. Translating it yields CASSSYTTRGDYGYTF. The V and J genes are TRBV13 and TRBJ1-2, with D possibly TRBD1 on 6 matching bases. Germline CDR1 reads PRHDT; CDR2 reads FYEKMQ (reference sequence). Trimming left V 4 bases short and J 3 bases short, with 18 bases between. CDR3 length: 16 amino acids.

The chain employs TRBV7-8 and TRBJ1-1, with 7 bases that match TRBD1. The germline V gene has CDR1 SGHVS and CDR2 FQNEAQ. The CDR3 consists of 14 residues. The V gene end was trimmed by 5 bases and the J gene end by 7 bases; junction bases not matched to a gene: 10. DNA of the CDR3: TGTGCCAGCAGCCCAACAGGGGTGGGCAATGAAGCTTTCTTT. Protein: CASSPTGVGNEAFF.

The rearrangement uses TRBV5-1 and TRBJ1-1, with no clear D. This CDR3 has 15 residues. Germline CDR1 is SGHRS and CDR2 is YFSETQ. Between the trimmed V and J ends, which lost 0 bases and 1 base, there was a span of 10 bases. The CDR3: CASSLDGLQNTEAFF. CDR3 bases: TGCGCCAGCAGCTTGGACGGCTTGCAGAACACTGAAGCTTTCTTT.

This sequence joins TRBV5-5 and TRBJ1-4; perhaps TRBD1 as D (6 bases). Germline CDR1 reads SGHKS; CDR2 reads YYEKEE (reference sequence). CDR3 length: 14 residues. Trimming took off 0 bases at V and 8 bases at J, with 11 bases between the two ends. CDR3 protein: CASSLEGGREKLFF. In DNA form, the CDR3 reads TGTGCCAGCAGCTTGGAGGGGGGCCGGGAAAAACTGTTTTTT.

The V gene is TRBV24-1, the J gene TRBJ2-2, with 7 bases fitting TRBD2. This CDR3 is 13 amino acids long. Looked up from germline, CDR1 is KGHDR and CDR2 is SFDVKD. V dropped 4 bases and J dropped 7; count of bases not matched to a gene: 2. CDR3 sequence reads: CATSERTSGELFF. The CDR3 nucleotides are TGTGCCACCAGTGAGCGGACTAGCGGGGAGCTGTTTTTT.

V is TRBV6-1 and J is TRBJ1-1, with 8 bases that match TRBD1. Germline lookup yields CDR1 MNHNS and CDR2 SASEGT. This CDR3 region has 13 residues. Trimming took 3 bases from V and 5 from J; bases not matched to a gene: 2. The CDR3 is CASSDGQGTEAFF. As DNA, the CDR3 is TGTGCCAGCAGTGACGGACAGGGAACTGAAGCTTTCTTT.

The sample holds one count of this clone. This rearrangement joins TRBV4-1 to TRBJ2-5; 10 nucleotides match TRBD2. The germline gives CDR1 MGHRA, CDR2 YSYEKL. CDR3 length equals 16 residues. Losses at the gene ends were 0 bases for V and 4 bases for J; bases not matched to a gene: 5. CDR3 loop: CASSQDALAGRETQYF. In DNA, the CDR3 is TGCGCCAGCAGCCAAGATGCACTAGCGGGGAGAGAGACCCAGTACTTC.

Here the CDR3 reads CASSWTSNQPQHF. The CDR3 DNA reads TGTGCCAGCAGCTGGACTAGCAATCAGCCCCAGCATTTT. This chain joins TRBV7-8 and TRBJ1-5; D uncertain. The germline V gene encodes CDR1 SGHVS and CDR2 FQNEAQ. The V and J ends lost 4 bases and 0 bases respectively, with 4 bases between them. The CDR3 spans 13 residues.

The CDR3 region is CASSQDPGANQPQHF. The CDR3 DNA is TGCGCCAGCAGCCAAGACCCAGGGGCCAATCAGCCCCAGCATTTT. The rearrangement uses TRBV4-3 and TRBJ1-5; possibly TRBD1 for D (6 bases). Germline CDR1 and CDR2: LGHNA and YSLEER. CDR3 size: 15 residues. V lost 0 bases to trimming and J lost 3 bases, with 9 bases between them.

The CDR3 DNA sequence: TGTGCCAGCAGCCAGCACACGGGGAATGAAAAACTGTTTTTT. Translated: CASSQHTGNEKLFF. This chain links TRBV14 with TRBJ1-4, with D hard to call. This CDR3 is built from 14 residues. Germline CDR1 is SGHDN and CDR2 is FVKESK. With 3 bases removed from V and 5 bases from J, the gap between germline ends came to 10 bases.

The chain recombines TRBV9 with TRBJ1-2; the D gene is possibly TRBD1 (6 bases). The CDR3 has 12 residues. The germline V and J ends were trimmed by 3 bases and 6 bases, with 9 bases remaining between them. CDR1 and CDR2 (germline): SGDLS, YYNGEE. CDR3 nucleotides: TGTGCCAGCAGCGGACAGGAAGATGGCTACACCTTC. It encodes CASSGQEDGYTF.

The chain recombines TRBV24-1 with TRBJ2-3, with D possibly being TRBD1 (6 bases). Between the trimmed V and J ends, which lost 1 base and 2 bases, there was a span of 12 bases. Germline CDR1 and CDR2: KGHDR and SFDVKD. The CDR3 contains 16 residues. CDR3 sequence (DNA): TGTGCCACCAGTGATTTTAAGGGGGAGAACACAGATACGCAGTATTTT. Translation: CATSDFKGENTDTQYF.

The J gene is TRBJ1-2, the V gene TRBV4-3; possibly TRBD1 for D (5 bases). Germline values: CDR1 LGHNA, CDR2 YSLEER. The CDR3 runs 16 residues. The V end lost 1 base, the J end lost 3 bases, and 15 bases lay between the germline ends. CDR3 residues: CASSQARGAGDYGYTF. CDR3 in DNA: TGCGCCAGCAGCCAAGCAAGGGGCGCGGGCGACTATGGCTACACCTTC.

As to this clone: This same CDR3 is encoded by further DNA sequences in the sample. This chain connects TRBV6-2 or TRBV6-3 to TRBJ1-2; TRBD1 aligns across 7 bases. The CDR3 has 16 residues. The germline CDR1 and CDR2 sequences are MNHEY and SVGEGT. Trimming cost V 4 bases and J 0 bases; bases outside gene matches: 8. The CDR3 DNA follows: TGTGCCAGCAGTTTGAGAGGGACAGTGGCTAACTATGGCTACACCTTC. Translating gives CASSLRGTVANYGYTF.

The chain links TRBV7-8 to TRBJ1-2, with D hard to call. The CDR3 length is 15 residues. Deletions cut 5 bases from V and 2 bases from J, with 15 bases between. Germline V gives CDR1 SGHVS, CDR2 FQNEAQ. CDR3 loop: CASSLNMDPNYGYTF. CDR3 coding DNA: TGTGCCAGCAGCCTAAACATGGATCCCAACTATGGCTACACCTTC. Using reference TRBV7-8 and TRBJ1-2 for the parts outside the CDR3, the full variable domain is GAGVSQSPRYKVAKRGQDVALRCDPISGHVSLFWYQQALGQGPEFLTYFQNEAQLDKSGLPSDRFFAERPEGSVSTLKIQRTQQEDSAVYLCASSLNMDPNYGYTFGSGTRLTVV.

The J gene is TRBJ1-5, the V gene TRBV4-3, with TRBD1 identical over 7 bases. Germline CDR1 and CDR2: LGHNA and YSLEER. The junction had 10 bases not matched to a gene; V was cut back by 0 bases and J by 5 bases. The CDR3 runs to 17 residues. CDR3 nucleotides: TGCGCCAGCAGCCAAGATTCTTTTACAGGGGTCCATCAGCCCCAGCATTTT. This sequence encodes CASSQDSFTGVHQPQHF.

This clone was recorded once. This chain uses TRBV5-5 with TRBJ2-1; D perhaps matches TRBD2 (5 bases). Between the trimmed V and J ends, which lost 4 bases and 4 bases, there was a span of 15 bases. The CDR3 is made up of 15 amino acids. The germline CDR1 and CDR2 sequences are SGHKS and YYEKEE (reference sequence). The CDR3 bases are TGTGCCAGCAGCCCCCGCGCACTAGGTTACAATGAGCAGTTCTTC. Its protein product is CASSPRALGYNEQFF.

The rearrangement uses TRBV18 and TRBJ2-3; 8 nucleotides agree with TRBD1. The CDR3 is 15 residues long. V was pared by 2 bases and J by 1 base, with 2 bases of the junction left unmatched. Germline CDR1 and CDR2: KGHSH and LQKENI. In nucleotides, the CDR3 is TGTGCCAGCTCACCAGGACAGGGAGGCACAGATACGCAGTATTTT. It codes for CASSPGQGGTDTQYF.

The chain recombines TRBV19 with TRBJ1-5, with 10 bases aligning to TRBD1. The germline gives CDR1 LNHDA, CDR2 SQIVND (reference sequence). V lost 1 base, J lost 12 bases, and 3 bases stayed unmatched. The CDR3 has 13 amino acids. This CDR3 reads CASSIVGTGDQHF. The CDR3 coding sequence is TGTGCCAGTAGTATAGTCGGGACAGGGGACCAGCATTTT.

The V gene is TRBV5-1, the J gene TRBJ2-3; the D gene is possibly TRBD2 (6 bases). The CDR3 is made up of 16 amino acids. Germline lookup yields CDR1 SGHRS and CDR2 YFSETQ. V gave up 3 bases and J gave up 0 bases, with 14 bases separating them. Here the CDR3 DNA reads TGCGCCAGCAGCTCCCTGGGGACTTTCAGCACAGATACGCAGTATTTT. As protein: CASSSLGTFSTDTQYF.

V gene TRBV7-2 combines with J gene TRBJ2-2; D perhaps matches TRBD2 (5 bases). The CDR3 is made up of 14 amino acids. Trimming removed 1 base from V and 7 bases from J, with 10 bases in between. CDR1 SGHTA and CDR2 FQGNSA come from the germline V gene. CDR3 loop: CASSLVLEGGELFF. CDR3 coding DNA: TGTGCCAGCAGCTTAGTCCTAGAGGGCGGGGAGCTGTTTTTT.

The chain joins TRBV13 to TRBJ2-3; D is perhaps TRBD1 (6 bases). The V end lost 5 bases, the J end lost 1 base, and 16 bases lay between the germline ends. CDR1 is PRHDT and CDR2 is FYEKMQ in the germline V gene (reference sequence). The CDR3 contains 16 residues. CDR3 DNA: TGTGCCAGCAGCCCTCCCAGGGGCCTGGGCACAGATACGCAGTATTTT. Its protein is CASSPPRGLGTDTQYF.

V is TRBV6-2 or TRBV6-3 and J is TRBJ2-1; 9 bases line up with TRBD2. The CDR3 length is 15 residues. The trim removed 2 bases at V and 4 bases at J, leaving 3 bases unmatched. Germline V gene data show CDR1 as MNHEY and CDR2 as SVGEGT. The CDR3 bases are TGTGCCAGCAGTTACAGCGGGGGGTCTTACAATGAGCAGTTCTTC. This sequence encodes CASSYSGGSYNEQFF.

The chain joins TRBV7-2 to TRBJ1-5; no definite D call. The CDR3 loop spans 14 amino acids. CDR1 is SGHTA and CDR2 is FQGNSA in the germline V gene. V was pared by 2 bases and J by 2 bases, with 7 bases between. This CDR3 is CASSLTGGNQPQHF. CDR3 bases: TGTGCCAGCAGCTTAACGGGAGGCAATCAGCCCCAGCATTTT. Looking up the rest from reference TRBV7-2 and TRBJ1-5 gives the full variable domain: GAGVSQSPSNKVTEKGKDVELRCDPISGHTALYWYRQSLGQGLEFLIYFQGNSAPDKSGLPSDRFSAERTGGSVSTLTIQRTQQEDSAVYLCASSLTGGNQPQHFGDGTRLSIL.

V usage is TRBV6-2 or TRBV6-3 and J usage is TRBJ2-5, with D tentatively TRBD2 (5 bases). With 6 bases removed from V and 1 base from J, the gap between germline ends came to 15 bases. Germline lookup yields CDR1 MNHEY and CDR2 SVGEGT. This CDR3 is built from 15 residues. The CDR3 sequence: CASSARGGFQETQYF. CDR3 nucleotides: TGTGCCAGCAGCGCCCGTGGCGGGTTCCAAGAGACCCAGTACTTC.